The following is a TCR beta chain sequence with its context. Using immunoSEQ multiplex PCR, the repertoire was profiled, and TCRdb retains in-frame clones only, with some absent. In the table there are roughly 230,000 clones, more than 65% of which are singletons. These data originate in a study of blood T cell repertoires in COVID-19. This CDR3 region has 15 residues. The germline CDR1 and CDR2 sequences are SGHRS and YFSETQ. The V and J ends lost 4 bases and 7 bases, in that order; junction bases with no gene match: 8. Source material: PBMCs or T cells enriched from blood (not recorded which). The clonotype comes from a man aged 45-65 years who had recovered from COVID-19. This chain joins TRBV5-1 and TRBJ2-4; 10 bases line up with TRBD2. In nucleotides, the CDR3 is TGCGCCAGCAGCGCCACTAGCGGGGTCGTCAACATTCAGTACTTC. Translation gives CASSATSGVVNIQYF. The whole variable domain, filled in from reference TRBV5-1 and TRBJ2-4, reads KAGVTQTPRYLIKTRGQQVTLSCSPISGHRSVSWYQQTPGQGLQFLFEYFSETQRNKGNFPGRFSGRQFSNSRSEMNVSTLELGDSALYLCASSATSGVVNIQYFGAGTRLSVL.